The 21 T cell receptor beta chains reported below all come from one sample, sequenced in a study of shared clonotypes between healthy human individuals. CD8 cells regarded as naive lacked CD45RO, were positively chosen for CCR7, and omitted terminally differentiated effector memory CD45RA+ cells. Clones were read by immunoSEQ multiplex PCR, and TCRdb kept only the in-frame ones, dropping some. In the table there are 1.5 million to 2.5 million clones, 85% to 95% of which are singletons. Material for sequencing was naive CD8+ T cells sorted from blood. Source of these receptors: a man between 18 and 35 years old in good health.

This clone has a handful of counts. The chain couples TRBV6-5 to TRBJ2-7, with TRBD2 matching over 8 bases. The germline CDR1 and CDR2 sequences are MNHEY and SVGAGI. The CDR3 totals 14 residues. V lost 4 bases to trimming and J lost 0 bases; unmatched junction nucleotides: 2. CDR3 residues: CASSWREDSYEQYF. The CDR3 bases are TGTGCCAGCAGTTGGCGGGAGGACTCCTACGAGCAGTACTTC.

The chain recombines TRBV28 with TRBJ2-1, with 7 bases lining up with TRBD2. The germline V gene has CDR1 MDHEN and CDR2 SYDVKM. The CDR3 is made up of 14 amino acids. Trimming removed 3 bases from V and 5 bases from J; junction bases left unmatched: 4. The CDR3 protein is CASSFSGGDNEQFF. For the CDR3, the DNA is TGTGCCAGCAGTTTCTCTGGGGGGGACAATGAGCAGTTCTTC.

The rearrangement uses TRBV6-1 and TRBJ2-7; no definite D call. The CDR3 covers 15 residues. In germline, CDR1 is MNHNS, CDR2 SASEGT. Between the trimmed V and J ends, which lost 2 bases and 0 bases, there was a span of 11 bases. The DNA of the CDR3 is TGTGCCAGCAGTGAACCCCCGGACGGCTCCTACGAGCAGTACTTC. Translating gives CASSEPPDGSYEQYF.

This chain links TRBV6-1 with TRBJ2-7; 7 nucleotides agree with TRBD1. This CDR3 is 13 amino acids long. CDR1 and CDR2 from the germline V gene are MNHNS and SASEGT. Losses at the gene ends were 6 bases for V and 4 bases for J; bases not matched to a gene: 6. The CDR3 DNA reads TGTGCCAGCAGGAGGGACAGCACGTACGAGCAGTACTTC. It translates to CASRRDSTYEQYF.

The J gene is TRBJ1-1, the V gene TRBV2; possible D gene TRBD1, 5 bases. The V and J ends lost 3 bases and 4 bases respectively, with 15 bases between them. Germline-derived CDR1 and CDR2 are SNHLY and FYNNEI. The CDR3 sequence is 15 residues long. CDR3: CASSDPHHGATEAFF. CDR3 bases: TGTGCCAGCAGTGACCCCCACCACGGGGCCACTGAAGCTTTCTTT. Full variable domain (outside the CDR3, taken from reference TRBV2 and TRBJ1-1): EPEVTQTPSHQVTQMGQEVILRCVPISNHLYFYWYRQILGQKVEFLVSFYNNEISEKSEIFDDQFSVERPDGSNFTLKIRSTKLEDSAMYFCASSDPHHGATEAFFGQGTRLTVV.

The chain joins TRBV28 to TRBJ2-7; maybe TRBD2 (6 bases). From germline, CDR1 is MDHEN and CDR2 SYDVKM. The CDR3 contains 14 residues. With 6 bases removed from V and 6 bases from J, the gap between germline ends came to 18 bases. This chain's CDR3 is CASSRDAEGSEQYF. The DNA for the CDR3 is TGTGCCAGCAGCCGGGACGCGGAGGGCAGCGAGCAGTACTTC.

This clone showed up just a few times. The rearrangement joins TRBV4-1 to TRBJ1-2; 7 nucleotides agree with TRBD1. This CDR3 contains 15 residues. Germline CDR1 reads MGHRA; CDR2 reads YSYEKL. J lost 6 bases, V lost 1 base, and 8 bases had no gene match. The CDR3 bases are TGCGCCAGCAGCCAAGCCCTAACAGGGGCGGATGGCTACACCTTC. It translates to CASSQALTGADGYTF.

V and J are TRBV28 and TRBJ2-7; TRBD2 matches at 7 bases. With 8 bases clipped from V and 6 bases from J, the junction kept 10 bases outside the gene matches. The CDR3 runs 13 residues. The V gene's germline CDR1 is MDHEN and CDR2 SYDVKM. In DNA form, the CDR3 reads TGTGCCAGCGCTGGGCCGGGAGGTGGCGAGCAGTACTTC. Amino acid sequence: CASAGPGGGEQYF.

The chain employs TRBV2 and TRBJ2-1, with D tentatively TRBD2 (5 bases). Germline loops: CDR1 SNHLY, CDR2 FYNNEI. This CDR3 is built from 13 residues. V lost 6 bases to trimming and J lost 3 bases, with 9 bases between them. The CDR3 nucleotides are TGTGCCAGCAGGGCAGCGGTCTACAATGAGCAGTTCTTC. Amino acid sequence: CASRAAVYNEQFF.

The chain joins TRBV14 to TRBJ2-1; D not resolved. V lost 4 bases to trimming and J lost 6 bases, with 4 bases between them. Per the germline V gene, CDR1 is SGHDN and CDR2 is FVKESK. The CDR3 covers 11 residues. CDR3 sequence: CASSLGNEQFF. The CDR3 region has the DNA TGTGCCAGCAGCCTCGGCAATGAGCAGTTCTTC.

A remark on this clone: Other nucleotide sequences in the sample specify the same CDR3. The V and J genes are TRBV7-9 and TRBJ2-7, with D tentatively TRBD2 (6 bases). V dropped 2 bases and J dropped 3 bases, with 11 bases sitting between them. This CDR3 has 14 residues. Germline lookup yields CDR1 SEHNR and CDR2 FQNEAQ (reference sequence). The CDR3 DNA is TGTGCCAGCAGCTTACCGGGACTCGGCTACGAGCAGTACTTC. Protein sequence: CASSLPGLGYEQYF.

The gene calls are TRBV6-1 and TRBJ1-6, with 7 bases identical to TRBD1. V trimming: 0 bases; J trimming: 7 bases; junction bases outside the gene matches: 3. This CDR3 is built from 15 residues. CDR1 MNHNS and CDR2 SASEGT come from the germline V gene. The CDR3 DNA is TGTGCCAGCAGTGAAGCTCCAGGGGGGAATTCACCCCTCCACTTT. Protein product: CASSEAPGGNSPLHF.

This chain uses TRBV12-5 with TRBJ1-1, with D maybe TRBD1 (6 bases). The CDR3 is made up of 14 amino acids. The germline V gene encodes CDR1 LGHNT and CDR2 FRNRAP. Trimming took off 6 bases at V and 4 bases at J, with 15 bases between the two ends. Here the CDR3 reads CASGNGQGSTEAFF. The CDR3 nucleotides read TGTGCTAGTGGAAACGGGCAGGGGAGCACTGAAGCTTTCTTT.

This sequence joins TRBV18 and TRBJ2-1; 9 nucleotides align to TRBD1. The CDR3 runs 13 residues. Germline loops: CDR1 KGHSH, CDR2 LQKENI. The V segment lost 6 bases and the J segment 8 bases; nucleotides outside the gene matches: 5. CDR3 protein: CASSRTGEDEQFF. CDR3 coding DNA: TGTGCCAGCTCTCGGACAGGGGAGGATGAGCAGTTCTTC.

The gene calls are TRBV7-2 and TRBJ2-1; 8 nucleotides align to TRBD2. The CDR3 spans 15 residues. With V trimmed by 6 bases and J by 6 bases, 10 bases remained unmatched. Germline CDR1 reads SGHTA; CDR2 reads FQGNSA. Here the CDR3 DNA reads TGTGCCAGCAGATCCGGGACTAGTGTCTCCAATGAGCAGTTCTTC. This translates into CASRSGTSVSNEQFF.

In its sample, this clone was seen once. The rearrangement links TRBV27 to TRBJ2-2; 10 bases fit TRBD2. Looked up from germline, CDR1 is MNHEY and CDR2 is SMNVEV (reference sequence). Trimming cost V 9 bases and J 1 base; bases outside gene matches: 11. The CDR3 has 17 residues. CDR3 residues: CASCPSGGEVNTGELFF. CDR3 bases: TGTGCCAGTTGCCCGAGCGGGGGGGAGGTGAACACCGGGGAGCTGTTTTTT.

As concerns this clone: Distinct nucleotide sequences in the sample also encode this CDR3. The chain recombines TRBV2 with TRBJ2-7, with D perhaps TRBD1 (6 bases). Trimming left V 1 base short and J 1 base short, with 8 bases between. The germline V gene has CDR1 SNHLY and CDR2 FYNNEI. The CDR3 is 14 amino acids. The DNA for the CDR3 is TGTGCCAGCAGTGAAGGGACAGCATCCTACGAGCAGTACTTC. It specifies CASSEGTASYEQYF.

The chain carries TRBV23-1 and TRBJ1-4; maybe TRBD1 (5 bases). TRBV23-1 is classed as an ORF, of uncertain function. The V gene lost 2 bases and the J gene lost 8 bases, with 9 bases spanning the gap. The CDR3 spans 13 residues. As DNA, the CDR3 is TGCGCCAGCAGTCAAAGGGGAAGGGAAAAACTGTTTTTT. Its protein is CASSQRGREKLFF.

This chain uses TRBV13 with TRBJ2-1, with D tentatively TRBD2 (6 bases). The CDR3 consists of 13 residues. The germline gives CDR1 PRHDT, CDR2 FYEKMQ (reference sequence). The ends were cut back, 3 bases at V and 9 bases at J, with 12 bases in the middle. CDR3 protein: CASSFWGDSEQFF. As DNA, the CDR3 is TGTGCCAGCAGCTTCTGGGGGGATAGTGAGCAGTTCTTC.

The V and J genes are TRBV28 and TRBJ1-1; D not resolved. V was shortened by 3 bases and J by 0 bases, with 8 bases between the two germline ends. The CDR3 consists of 14 residues. Germline CDR1 MDHEN, CDR2 SYDVKM. CDR3: CASSFTNMNTEAFF. The DNA of the CDR3 is TGTGCCAGCAGTTTTACAAACATGAACACTGAAGCTTTCTTT.

The chain couples TRBV11-2 to TRBJ2-7; TRBD1 might be the D (6 bases). CDR1 SGHAT and CDR2 FQNNGV come from the germline V gene. This CDR3 region has 13 residues. V was trimmed by 3 bases and J by 4 bases, leaving 10 bases between them. CDR3 sequence (DNA): TGTGCCAGCAGCTTTAGACAGGTTTACGAGCAGTACTTC. Its translation is CASSFRQVYEQYF.